This T cell receptor beta chain came from a study of shared clonotypes between healthy human individuals. CD8 cells regarded as naive lacked CD45RO, were positively chosen for CCR7, and omitted terminally differentiated effector memory CD45RA+ cells. Concerning this clone: Its antigen is currently unknown.

CDR1 is MNHEY, CDR2 SVGAGI, per germline. J lost 7 bases, V lost 6 bases, and 4 bases had no gene match. The CDR3 spans 13 residues. Deep-level running was used for the assay. Measured with immunoSEQ multiplex PCR; TCRdb has only the in-frame clones, and not every one. This table holds around 2,000,000 clones, about 92% found once. Whole-study findings and limits: Naive CD4 clonotypes were shared across a few donors at around 5%.

This clonotype was sampled from a man between 18 and 29 years old in good health. Some clones in this sample may be carry-over from other donors' samples. The chain has TRBV6-5 and TRBJ2-1; 9 nucleotides match TRBD1. The sample consisted of naive CD8+ T cells from PBMCs. The CDR3 sequence: CASRGQGRNEQFF. The CDR3 coding sequence is TGTGCCAGCAGGGGACAGGGTAGAAATGAGCAGTTCTTC.